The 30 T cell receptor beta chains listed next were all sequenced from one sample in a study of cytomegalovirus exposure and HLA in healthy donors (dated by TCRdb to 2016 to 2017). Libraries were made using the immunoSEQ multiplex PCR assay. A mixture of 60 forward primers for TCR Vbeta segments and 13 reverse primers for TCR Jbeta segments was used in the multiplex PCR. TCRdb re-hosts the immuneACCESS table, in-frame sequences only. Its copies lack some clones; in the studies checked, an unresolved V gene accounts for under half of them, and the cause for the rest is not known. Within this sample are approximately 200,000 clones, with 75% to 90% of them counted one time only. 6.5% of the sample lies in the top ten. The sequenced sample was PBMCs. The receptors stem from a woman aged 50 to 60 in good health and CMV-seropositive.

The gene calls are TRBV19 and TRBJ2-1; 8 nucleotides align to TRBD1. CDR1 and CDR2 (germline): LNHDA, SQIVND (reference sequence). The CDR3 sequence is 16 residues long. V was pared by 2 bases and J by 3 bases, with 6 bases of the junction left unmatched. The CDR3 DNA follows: TGTGCCAGTAGTATAATCGGGACAGGAGTCTACAATGAGCAGTTCTTC. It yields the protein CASSIIGTGVYNEQFF.

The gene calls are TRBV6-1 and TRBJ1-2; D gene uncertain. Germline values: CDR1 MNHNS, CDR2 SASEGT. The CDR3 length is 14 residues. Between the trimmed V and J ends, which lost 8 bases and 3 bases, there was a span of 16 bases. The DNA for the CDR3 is TGTGCCAGCCGACGGATTACCCAGGACTATGGCTACACCTTC. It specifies CASRRITQDYGYTF.

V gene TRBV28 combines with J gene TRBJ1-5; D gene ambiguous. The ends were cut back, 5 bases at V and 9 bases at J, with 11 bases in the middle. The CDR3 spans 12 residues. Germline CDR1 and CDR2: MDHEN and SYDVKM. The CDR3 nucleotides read TGTGCCAGCAGTCCTGGGAGTGGGCCCCAGCATTTT. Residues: CASSPGSGPQHF.

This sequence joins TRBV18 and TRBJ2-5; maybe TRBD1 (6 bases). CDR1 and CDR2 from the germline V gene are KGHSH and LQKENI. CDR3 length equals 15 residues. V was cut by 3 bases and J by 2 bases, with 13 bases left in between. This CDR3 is CASSPFRDTQETQYF. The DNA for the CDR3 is TGTGCCAGCTCACCCTTCCGGGACACTCAAGAGACCCAGTACTTC.

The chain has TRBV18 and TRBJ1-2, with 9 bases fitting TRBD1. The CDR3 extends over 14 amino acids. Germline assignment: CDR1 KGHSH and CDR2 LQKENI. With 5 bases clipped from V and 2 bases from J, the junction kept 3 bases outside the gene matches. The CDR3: CASSTGGLNYGYTF. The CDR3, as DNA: TGTGCCAGCTCAACAGGGGGCCTAAACTATGGCTACACCTTC.

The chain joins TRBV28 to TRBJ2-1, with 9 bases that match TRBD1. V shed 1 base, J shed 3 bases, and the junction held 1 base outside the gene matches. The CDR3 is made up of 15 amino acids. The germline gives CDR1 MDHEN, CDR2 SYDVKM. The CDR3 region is CASSLLGQGYNEQFF. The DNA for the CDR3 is TGTGCCAGCAGTTTATTGGGACAGGGCTACAATGAGCAGTTCTTC.

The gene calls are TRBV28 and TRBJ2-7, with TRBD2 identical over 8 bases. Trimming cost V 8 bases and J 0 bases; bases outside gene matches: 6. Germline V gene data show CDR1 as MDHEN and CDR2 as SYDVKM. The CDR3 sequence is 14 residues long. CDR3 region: CASSPGTSSYEQYF. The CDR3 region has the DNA TGTGCCAGCTCCCCGGGGACTAGCTCCTACGAGCAGTACTTC.

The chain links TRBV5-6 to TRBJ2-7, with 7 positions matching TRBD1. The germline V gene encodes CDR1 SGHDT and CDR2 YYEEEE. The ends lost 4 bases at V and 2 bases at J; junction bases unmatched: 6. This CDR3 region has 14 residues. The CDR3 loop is CASSVGTATYEQYF. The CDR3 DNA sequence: TGTGCCAGCAGCGTCGGGACAGCCACCTACGAGCAGTACTTC.

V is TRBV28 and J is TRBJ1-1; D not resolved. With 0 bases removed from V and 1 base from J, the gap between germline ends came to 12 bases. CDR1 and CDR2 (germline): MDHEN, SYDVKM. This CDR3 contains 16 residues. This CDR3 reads CASSLWALRENTEAFF. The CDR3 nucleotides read TGTGCCAGCAGTTTATGGGCGTTACGGGAGAACACTGAAGCTTTCTTT.

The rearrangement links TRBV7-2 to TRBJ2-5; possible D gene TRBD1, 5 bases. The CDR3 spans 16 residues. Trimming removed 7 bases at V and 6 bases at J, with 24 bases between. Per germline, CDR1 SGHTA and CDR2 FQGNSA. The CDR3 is CASTPSGQSGWKTQYF. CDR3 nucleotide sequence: TGTGCCAGCACCCCATCGGGCCAATCAGGGTGGAAGACCCAGTACTTC.

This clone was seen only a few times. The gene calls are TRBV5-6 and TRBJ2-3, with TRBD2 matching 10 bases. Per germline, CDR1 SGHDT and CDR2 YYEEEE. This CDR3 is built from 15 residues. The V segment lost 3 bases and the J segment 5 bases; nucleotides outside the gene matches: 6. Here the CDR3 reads CASSYTSGIRDTQYF. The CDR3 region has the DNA TGTGCCAGCAGCTATACTAGCGGGATACGAGATACGCAGTATTTT.

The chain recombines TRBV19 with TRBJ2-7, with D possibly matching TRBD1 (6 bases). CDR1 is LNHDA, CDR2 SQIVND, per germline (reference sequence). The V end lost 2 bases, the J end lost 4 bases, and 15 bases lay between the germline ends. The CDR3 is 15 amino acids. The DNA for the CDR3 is TGTGCCAGTAGTATAAGTGGCACCACAGGGTACGAGCAGTACTTC. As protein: CASSISGTTGYEQYF.

The CDR3 DNA follows: TGCGCCAGCAGCTTTACCGGGGGTAACGAGCAGTACTTC. Translated: CASSFTGGNEQYF. The chain carries TRBV5-1 and TRBJ2-7, with a weak D call TRBD2 (6 bases). Germline CDR1 SGHRS, CDR2 YFSETQ. Deletions cut 2 bases from V and 5 bases from J, with 11 bases between. This CDR3 spans 13 amino acids.

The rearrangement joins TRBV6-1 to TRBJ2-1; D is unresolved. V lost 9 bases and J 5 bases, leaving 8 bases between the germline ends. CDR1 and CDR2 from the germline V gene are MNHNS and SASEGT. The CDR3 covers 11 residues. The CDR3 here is CASSPHNEQFF. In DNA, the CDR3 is TGTGCCAGTTCTCCTCACAATGAGCAGTTCTTC.

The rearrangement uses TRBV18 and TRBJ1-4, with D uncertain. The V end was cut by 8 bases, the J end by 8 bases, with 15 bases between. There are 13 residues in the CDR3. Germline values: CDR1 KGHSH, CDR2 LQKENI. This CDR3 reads CASQALEGEKLFF. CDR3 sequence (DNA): TGTGCCAGCCAGGCCTTAGAAGGCGAAAAACTGTTTTTT.

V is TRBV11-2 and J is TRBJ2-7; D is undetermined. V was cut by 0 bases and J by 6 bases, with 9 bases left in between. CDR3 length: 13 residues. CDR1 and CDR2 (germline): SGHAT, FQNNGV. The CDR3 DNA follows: TGTGCCAGCAGCTTAGATCGTGGGCGCGAGCAGTACTTC. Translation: CASSLDRGREQYF.

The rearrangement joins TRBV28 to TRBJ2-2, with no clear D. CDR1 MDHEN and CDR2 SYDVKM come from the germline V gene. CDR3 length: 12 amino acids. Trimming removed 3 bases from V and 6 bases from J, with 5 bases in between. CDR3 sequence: CASSFVAGELFF. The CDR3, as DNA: TGTGCCAGCAGTTTCGTAGCCGGGGAGCTGTTTTTT. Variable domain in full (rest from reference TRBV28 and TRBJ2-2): DVKVTQSSRYLVKRTGEKVFLECVQDMDHENMFWYRQDPGLGLRLIYFSYDVKMKEKGDIPEGYSVSREKKERFSLILESASTNQTSMYLCASSFVAGELFFGEGSRLTVL.

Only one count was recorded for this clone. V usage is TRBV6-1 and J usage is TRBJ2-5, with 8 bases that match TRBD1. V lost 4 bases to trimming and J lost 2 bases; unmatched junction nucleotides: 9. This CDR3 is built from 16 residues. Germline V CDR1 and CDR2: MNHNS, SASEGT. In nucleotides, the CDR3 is TGTGCCAGCAGTGGGGGACAGGCGAGGGGACAAGAGACCCAGTACTTC. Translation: CASSGGQARGQETQYF.

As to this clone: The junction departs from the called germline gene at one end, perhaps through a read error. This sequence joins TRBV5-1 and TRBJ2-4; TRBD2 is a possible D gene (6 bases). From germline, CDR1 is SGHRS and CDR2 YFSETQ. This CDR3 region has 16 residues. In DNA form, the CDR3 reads TGCGCCAGCAGCTTGTCTGGGGGAGGCCCATTAAACAGTCAGTACTTC. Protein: CASSLSGGGPLNSQYF.

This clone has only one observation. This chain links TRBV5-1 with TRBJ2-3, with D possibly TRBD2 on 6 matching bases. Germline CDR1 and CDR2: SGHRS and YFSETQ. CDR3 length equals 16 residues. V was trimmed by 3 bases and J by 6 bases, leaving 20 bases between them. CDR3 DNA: TGCGCCAGCAGCTCCAGACCGGGCGGGGCGCCCGATACGCAGTATTTT. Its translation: CASSSRPGGAPDTQYF. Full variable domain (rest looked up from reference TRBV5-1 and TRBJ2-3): KAGVTQTPRYLIKTRGQQVTLSCSPISGHRSVSWYQQTPGQGLQFLFEYFSETQRNKGNFPGRFSGRQFSNSRSEMNVSTLELGDSALYLCASSSRPGGAPDTQYFGPGTRLTVL.

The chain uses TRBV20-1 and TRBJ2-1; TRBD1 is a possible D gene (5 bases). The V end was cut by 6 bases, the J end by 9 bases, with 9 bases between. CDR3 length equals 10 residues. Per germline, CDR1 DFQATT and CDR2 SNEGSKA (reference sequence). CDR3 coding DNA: TGCAGTGCGGAAAGGGGTGAGCAGTTCTTC. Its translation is CSAERGEQFF.

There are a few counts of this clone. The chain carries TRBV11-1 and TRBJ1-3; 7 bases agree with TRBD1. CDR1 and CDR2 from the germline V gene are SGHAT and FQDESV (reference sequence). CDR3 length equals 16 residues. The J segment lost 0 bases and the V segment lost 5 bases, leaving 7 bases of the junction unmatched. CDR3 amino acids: CASSKQGLPSGNTIYF. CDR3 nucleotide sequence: TGTGCCAGCAGCAAACAGGGGCTGCCCTCTGGAAACACCATATATTTT.

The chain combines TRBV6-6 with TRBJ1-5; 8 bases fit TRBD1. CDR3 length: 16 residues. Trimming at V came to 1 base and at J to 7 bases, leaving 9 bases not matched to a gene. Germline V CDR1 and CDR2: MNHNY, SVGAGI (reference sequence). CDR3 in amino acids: CASSYFSRGLGQPQHF. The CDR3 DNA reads TGTGCCAGCAGTTACTTTTCCAGGGGGCTAGGACAGCCCCAGCATTTT.

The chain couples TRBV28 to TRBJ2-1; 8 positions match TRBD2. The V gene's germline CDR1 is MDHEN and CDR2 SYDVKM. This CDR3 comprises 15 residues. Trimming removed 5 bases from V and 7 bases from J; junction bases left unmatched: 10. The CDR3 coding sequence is TGTGCCAGCAGTGCACCGGGACTAGGGAAAAATGAGCAGTTCTTC. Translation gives CASSAPGLGKNEQFF.

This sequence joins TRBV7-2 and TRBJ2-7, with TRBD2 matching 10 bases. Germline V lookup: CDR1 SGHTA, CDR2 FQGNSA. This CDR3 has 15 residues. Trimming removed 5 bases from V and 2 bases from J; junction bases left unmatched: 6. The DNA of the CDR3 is TGTGCCAGCAGCACTACTAGCGGGGACACCTACGAGCAGTACTTC. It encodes CASSTTSGDTYEQYF.

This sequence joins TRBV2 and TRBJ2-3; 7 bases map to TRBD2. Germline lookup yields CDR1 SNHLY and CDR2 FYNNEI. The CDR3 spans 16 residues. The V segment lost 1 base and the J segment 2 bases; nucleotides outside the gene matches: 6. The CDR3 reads CASSEGGRGSTDTQYF. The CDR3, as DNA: TGTGCCAGCAGTGAAGGCGGGAGAGGGTCCACAGATACGCAGTATTTT.

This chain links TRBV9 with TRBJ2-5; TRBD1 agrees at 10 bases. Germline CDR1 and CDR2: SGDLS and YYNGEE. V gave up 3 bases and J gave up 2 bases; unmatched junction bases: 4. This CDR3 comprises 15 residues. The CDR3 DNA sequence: TGTGCCAGCAGCGGACAGGGGGCCGGGCAAGAGACCCAGTACTTC. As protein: CASSGQGAGQETQYF.

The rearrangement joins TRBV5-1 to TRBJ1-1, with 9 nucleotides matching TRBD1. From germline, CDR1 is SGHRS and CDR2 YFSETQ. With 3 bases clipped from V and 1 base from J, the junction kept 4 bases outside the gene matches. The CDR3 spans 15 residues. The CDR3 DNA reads TGCGCCAGCAGCTCCCGACAGGGGGGGAACACTGAAGCTTTCTTT. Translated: CASSSRQGGNTEAFF.

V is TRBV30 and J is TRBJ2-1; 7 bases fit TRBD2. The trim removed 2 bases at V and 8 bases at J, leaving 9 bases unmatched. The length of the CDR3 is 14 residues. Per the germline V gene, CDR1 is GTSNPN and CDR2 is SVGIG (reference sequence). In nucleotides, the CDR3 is TGTGCCTGGAGTCGGGGTAGCGGGCTTGATGAGCAGTTCTTC. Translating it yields CAWSRGSGLDEQFF.

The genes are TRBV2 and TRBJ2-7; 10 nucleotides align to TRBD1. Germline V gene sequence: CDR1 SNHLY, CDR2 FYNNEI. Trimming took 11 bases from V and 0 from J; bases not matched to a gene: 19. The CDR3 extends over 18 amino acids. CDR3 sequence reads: CAGEGRDRGRGGSYEQYF. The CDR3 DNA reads TGTGCCGGCGAGGGAAGGGACAGGGGAAGGGGCGGCTCCTACGAGCAGTACTTC.